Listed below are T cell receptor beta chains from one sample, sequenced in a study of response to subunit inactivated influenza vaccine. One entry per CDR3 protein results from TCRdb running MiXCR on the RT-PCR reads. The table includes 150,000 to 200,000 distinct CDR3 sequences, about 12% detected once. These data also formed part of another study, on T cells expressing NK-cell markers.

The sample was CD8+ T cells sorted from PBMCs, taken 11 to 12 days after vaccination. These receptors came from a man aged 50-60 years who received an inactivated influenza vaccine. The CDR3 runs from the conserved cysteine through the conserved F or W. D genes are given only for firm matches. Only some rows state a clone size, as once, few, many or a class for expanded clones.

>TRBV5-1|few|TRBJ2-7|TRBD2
TGCGCCAGCAGCCCGGGACTAGCGGAGCTCTCCTACGAGCAGTACTTC
CASSPGLAELSYEQYF
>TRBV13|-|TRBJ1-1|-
TGTGCCAGCAGCTCGAACCCGGGTTTGAACACTGAAGCTTTCTTT
CASSSNPGLNTEAFF
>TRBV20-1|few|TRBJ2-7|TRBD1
TGCAGTGCCCCCCCCCAGACAGGGGCCTACGAGCAGTACTTC
CSAPPQTGAYEQYF
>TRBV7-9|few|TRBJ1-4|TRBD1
TGTGCCAGCAGCTCTCCGGGACAGGGTAAAGGGGATGAAAAACTGTTTTTT
CASSSPGQGKGDEKLFF
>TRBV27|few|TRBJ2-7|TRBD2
TGTCCCCAGACGCATAAAGCTAGCGGGGTCTCTTACGAGCAGTACTTC
CPQTHKASGVSYEQYF
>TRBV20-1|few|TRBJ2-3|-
TGCAGTGCTAGTGAGACTCGAGATACGCAGTATTTT
CSASETRDTQYF
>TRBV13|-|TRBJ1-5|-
TGTGCCAGCAGCTCCCGGGGTTTCAATCAGCCCCAGCATTTT
CASSSRGFNQPQHF
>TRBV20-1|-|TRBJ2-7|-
TGCAGTGCCAAACTAGACCGCGAGCAGTACTTC
CSAKLDREQYF
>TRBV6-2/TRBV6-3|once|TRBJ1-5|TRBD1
TGTGCCAGCAGTCGCACACAGGGGGAGTATAGCACTCAGCCCCAGCATTTT
CASSRTQGEYSTQPQHF
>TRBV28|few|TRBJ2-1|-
TGTGCCAGCAGCATCGCCGTGAACAATGAGCAGTTCTTC
CASSIAVNNEQFF
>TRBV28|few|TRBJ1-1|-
TGTGCCAGCGAACTACCGGGGTACAACACTGAAGCTTTCTTT
CASELPGYNTEAFF
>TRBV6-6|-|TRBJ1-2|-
TGTGCCAGCAGTTATTCGACGGATGGCTACACCTTC
CASSYSTDGYTF
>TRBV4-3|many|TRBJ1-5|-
TGCGCCAGCAGCCAAGTCGCGTTTGGGTCTCAGCCCCAGCATTTT
CASSQVAFGSQPQHF
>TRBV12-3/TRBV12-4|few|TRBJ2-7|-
TGTGCCAGCAGCTTCCGGGACCCCGGTACCTACGAGCAGTACTTC
CASSFRDPGTYEQYF
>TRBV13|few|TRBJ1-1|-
TGTGCCAGCAGCTACGGACTGGGGAACACTGAAGCTTTCTTT
CASSYGLGNTEAFF
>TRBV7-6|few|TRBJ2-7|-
TGTGCCAGCAGCTTATCTCAGGGCCCCCACGAGCAGTACTTC
CASSLSQGPHEQYF
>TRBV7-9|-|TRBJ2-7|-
TGTGCCAGCAGCCGGGGGACCGACGAGCAGTACTTC
CASSRGTDEQYF
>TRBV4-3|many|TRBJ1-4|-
TGCGCCAGCAGCCAAGATCTTGCAGGGGACGAACTGTTTTTT
CASSQDLAGDELFF
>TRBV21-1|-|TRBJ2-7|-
TGTGCCAGCAGCGAAAACACCAGGGGGAGTTCCTACGAGCAGTACTTC
CASSENTRGSSYEQYF
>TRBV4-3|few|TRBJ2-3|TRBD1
TGCGCCAGCAGCCGCGGACAGGGGGCAACAACAGATACGCAGTATTTT
CASSRGQGATTDTQYF
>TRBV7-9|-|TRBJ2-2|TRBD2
TGTGCCAGCAGCTTAGACTGGACTAGCCTGAACACCGGGGAGCTGTTTTTT
CASSLDWTSLNTGELFF
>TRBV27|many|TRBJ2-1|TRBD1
TGTGCCAGCAGATACAGGGGGCGAGGCAATGAGCAGTTCTTC
CASRYRGRGNEQFF
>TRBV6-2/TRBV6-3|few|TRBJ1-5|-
TGTGCCAGCAGTTACTCGGCGGACCTAAATAGCAATCAGCCCCAGCATTTT
CASSYSADLNSNQPQHF
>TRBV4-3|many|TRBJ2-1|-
TGCGCCAGCAGCCAGACGGACGGGTACAATGAGCAGTTCTTC
CASSQTDGYNEQFF
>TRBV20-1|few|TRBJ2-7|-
TGCAGTGCTATCTCCGGGACCGGGCCTATCCACGAGCAGTACTTC
CSAISGTGPIHEQYF
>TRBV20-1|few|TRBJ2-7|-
TGCAGTGCTTCCGGGACGGCGGGCAACGAGCAGTACTTC
CSASGTAGNEQYF
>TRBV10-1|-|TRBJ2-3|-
TGCGCCAGCAGTGAGCCAAACTCGAAAGATACGCAGTATTTT
CASSEPNSKDTQYF
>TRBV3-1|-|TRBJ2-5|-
TGTGCCAGCAGCCAAGATTTTAAGGGGGGAGAGACCCAGTACTTC
CASSQDFKGGETQYF
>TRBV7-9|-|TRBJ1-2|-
TGTGCCAGCAGCTTGTCAGGGGCCGACTATGGCTACACCTTC
CASSLSGADYGYTF
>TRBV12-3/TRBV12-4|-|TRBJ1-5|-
TGTGCCAGCAGCCCCCCCGGACTTTATCAGCCCCAGCATTTT
CASSPPGLYQPQHF
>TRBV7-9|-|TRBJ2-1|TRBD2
TGTGCCAGCACAAAGGGAGGGAATGAGCAGTTCTTC
CASTKGGNEQFF
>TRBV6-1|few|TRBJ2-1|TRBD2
TGTGCCAGCTCCGAGCGGGGACTACCACACAATGAGCAGTTCTTC
CASSERGLPHNEQFF
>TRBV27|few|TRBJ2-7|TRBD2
TGTGCCAGCAGTTTATCTCGGGGGGACGAGCAGTACTTC
CASSLSRGDEQYF
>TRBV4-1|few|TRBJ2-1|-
TGCGCCAGCAGCCAAGGGACAGTTACCTACAATGAGCAGTTCTTC
CASSQGTVTYNEQFF
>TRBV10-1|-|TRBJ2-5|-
TGCGCCAGCAGTGAGTCGGGGGTCACGGTCGGGGAGACCCAGTACTTC
CASSESGVTVGETQYF
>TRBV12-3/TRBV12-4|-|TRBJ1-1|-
TGTGCCAGCAGTTTCGGGACTGACAACACTGAAGCTTTCTTT
CASSFGTDNTEAFF
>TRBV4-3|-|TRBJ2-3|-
TGCGCCAGCAGCCAAGATGGAGATGCGACAGATACGCAGTATTTT
CASSQDGDATDTQYF
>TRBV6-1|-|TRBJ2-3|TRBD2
TGTGCCAGCGGAGGACTAGTTGAAACAGATACGCAGTATTTT
CASGGLVETDTQYF
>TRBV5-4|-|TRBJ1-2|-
TGTGCCAGCAGCTTGGCCGGGACTAACTATGGCTACACCTTC
CASSLAGTNYGYTF
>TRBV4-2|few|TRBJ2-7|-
TGTGCCAGCAGCCAGATGGGTGGGCAGGTGAGCTCCTACGAGCAGTACTTC
CASSQMGGQVSSYEQYF
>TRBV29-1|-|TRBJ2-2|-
TGCAGCGCCAGGAGGGTCACCGGGGAGCTGTTTTTT
CSARRVTGELFF
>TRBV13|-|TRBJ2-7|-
TGTGCCAGCAGCAAGGGAAGACTCGCTGTCACCTACGAGCAGTACTTC
CASSKGRLAVTYEQYF
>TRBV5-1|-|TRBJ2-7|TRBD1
TGCGCCAGCAGCTCGACAGGGACCGAGCAGTACTTC
CASSSTGTEQYF
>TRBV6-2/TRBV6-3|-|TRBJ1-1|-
TGTGCCAGCACTTACGGGGGGAGGACTGAAGCTTTCTTT
CASTYGGRTEAFF
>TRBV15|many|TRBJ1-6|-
TGTGCCACCAGTACCGAGAATTCACCCCTCCACTTT
CATSTENSPLHF
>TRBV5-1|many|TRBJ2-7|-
TGCGCCAGCAGCCCCCACGGAGGGAACTACGAGCAGTACTTC
CASSPHGGNYEQYF
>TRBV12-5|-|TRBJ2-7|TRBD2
TGTGCTAGTGGTCCACCCCTGACTAGCGGGGGTCCCTACGAGCAGTACTTC
CASGPPLTSGGPYEQYF
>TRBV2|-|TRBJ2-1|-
TGTGCCAGCACCGGGGATGAGCAGTTCTTC
CASTGDEQFF
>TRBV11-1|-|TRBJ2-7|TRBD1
TGTGCCAGCAGCTTTTCACAGGGGAACGAGCAGTACTTC
CASSFSQGNEQYF
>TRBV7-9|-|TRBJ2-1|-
TGTGCCAGCAGCTTCACACAGAGGGTTCAGTTCTTC
CASSFTQRVQFF